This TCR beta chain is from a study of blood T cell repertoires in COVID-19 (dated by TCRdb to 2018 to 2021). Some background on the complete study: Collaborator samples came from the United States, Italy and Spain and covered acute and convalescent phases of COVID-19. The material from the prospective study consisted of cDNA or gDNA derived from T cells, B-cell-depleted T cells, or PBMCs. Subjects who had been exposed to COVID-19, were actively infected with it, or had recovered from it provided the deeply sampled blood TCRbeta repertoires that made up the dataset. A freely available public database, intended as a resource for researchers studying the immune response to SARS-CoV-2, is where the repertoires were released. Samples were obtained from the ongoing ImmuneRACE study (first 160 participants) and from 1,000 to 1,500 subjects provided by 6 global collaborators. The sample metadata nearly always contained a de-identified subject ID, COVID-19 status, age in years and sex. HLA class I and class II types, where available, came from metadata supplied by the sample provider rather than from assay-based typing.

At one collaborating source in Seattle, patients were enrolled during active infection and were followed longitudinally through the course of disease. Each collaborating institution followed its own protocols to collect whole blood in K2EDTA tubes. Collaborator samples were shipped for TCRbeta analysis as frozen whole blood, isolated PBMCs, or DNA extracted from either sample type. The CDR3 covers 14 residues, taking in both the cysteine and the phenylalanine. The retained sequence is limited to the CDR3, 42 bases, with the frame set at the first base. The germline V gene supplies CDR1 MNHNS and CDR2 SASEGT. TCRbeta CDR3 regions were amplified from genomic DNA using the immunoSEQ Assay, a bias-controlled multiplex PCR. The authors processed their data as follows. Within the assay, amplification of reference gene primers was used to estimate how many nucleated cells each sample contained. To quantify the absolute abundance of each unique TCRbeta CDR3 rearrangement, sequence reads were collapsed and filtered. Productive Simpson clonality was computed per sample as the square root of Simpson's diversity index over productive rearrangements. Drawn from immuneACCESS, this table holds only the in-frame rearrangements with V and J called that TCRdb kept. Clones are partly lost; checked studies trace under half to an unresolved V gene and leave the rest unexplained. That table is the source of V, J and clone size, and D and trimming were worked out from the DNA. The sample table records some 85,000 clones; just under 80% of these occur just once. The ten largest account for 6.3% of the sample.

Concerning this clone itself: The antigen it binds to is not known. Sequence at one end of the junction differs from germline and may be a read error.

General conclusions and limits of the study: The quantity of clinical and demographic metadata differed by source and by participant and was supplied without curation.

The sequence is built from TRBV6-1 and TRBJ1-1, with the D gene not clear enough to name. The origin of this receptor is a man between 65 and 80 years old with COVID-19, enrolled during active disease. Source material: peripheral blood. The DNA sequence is TGTGTCAGCAGTGAGGCCCGGCGGTTCGCTGAAGCTTTCTTT. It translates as CVSSEARRFAEAFF.